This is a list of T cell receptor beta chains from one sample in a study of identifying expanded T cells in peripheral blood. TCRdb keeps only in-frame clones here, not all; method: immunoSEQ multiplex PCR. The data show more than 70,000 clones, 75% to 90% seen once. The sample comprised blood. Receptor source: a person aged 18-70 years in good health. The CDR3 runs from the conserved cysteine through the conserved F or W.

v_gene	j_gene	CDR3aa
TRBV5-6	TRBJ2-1	CASSLGLFRGNEQFF
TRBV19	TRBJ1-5	CASSWDRRQPQHF
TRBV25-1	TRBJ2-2	CASSRQGTGELFF
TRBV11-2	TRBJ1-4	CASSRMTGKDNEKLFF
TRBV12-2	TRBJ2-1	CASRLGHHGTNSYNEQFF
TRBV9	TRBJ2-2	CASSVPRTLMNTGELFF
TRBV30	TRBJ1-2	CAWSMAGTRGRGYTF
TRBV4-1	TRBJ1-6	CASSQGFWPLHF
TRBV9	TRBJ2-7	CASSPSGGGLGEQYF
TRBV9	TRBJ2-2	CASSTSRDRVNTGELFF
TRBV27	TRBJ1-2	CASSFLPATGNGYTF
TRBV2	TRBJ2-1	CASSYSSGLANEQFF
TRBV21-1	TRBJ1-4	CASILKGSEDEKLFF
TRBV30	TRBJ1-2	CAWRLSLDYYGYTF
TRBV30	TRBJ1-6	CAWIWRGSPLHF
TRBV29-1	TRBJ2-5	CSVVPNRGETQYF
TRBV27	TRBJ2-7	CASSDQRGTSYEQYF
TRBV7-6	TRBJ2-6	CASSLNSLISGANVLTF
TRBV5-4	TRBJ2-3	CASTTSGGSSTDTQYF
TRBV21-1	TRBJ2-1	CASSITSGGCGNEQFF
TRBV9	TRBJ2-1	CASSTRSVGLNEQFF
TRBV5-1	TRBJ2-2	CASSLRPQGFGELFF
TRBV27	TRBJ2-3	CASGRTGLVSDTQYF
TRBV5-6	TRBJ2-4	CASSLGLWTDAKNIQYF
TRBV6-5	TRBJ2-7	CASMERGAQQYF
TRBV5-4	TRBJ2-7	CASSSPGGSSYEQYF
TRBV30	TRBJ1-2	CAWSPPGFGPDYGYTF
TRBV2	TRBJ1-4	CASRGARLSRNEKLFF